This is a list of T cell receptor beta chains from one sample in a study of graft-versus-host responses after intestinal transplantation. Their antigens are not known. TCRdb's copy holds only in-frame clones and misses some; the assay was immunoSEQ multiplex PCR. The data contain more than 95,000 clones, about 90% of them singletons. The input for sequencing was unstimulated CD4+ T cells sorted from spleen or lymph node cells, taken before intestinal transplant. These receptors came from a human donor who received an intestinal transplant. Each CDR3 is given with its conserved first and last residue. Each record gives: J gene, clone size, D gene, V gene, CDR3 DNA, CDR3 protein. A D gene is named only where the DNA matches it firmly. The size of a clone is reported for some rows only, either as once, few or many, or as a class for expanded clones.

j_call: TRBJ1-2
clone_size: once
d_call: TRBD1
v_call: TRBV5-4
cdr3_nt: TGTGCCAGCAGCTTGCGTCGACAGGGGGATAGGGGCTACACCTTC
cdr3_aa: CASSLRRQGDRGYTF

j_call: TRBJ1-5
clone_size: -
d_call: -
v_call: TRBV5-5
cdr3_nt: TGTGCCAGCAGCCTGGGACTTTATCAATCGCCCCAGCATTTT
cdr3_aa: CASSLGLYQSPQHF

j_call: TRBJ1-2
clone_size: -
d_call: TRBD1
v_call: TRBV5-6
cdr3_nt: TGTGCCAGCAGCCCCACGTGGACAGGAGCTAACTATGGCTACACCTTC
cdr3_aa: CASSPTWTGANYGYTF

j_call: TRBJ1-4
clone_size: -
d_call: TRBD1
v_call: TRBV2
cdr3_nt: TGTGCCAGCAGGCCCGGGACAGGGGATGAAAAACTGTTTTTT
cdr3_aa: CASRPGTGDEKLFF

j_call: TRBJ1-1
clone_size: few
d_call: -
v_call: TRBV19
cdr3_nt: TGTGCCAGTAGTATAGGAGGAGCTGAAGCTTTCTTT
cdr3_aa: CASSIGGAEAFF

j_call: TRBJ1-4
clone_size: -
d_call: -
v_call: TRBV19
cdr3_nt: TGTGTCACACAGGGTAATGAAAAACTGTTTTTT
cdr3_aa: CVTQGNEKLFF

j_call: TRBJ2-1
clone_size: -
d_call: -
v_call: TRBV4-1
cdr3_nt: TGCGCCAGCAGCCAAGAACGACAGTGGGGGGATGAGCAGTTCTTC
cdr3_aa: CASSQERQWGDEQFF

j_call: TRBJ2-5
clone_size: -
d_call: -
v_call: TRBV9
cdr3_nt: TGTGCCAGCAGCCTTTCCGGGACTGAACAAGAGACCCAGTACTTC
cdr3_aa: CASSLSGTEQETQYF

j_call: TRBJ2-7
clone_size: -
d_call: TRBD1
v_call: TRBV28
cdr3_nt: TGTGCCAGCAGTTCCGGGACAGGGCCCTACGAGCAGTACTTC
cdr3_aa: CASSSGTGPYEQYF

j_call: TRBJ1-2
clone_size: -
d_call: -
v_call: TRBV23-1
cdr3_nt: TGCGCCAGCAGTCACCCGGGGAACTTCAAGGCCCCCTATGGCTACACCTTC
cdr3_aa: CASSHPGNFKAPYGYTF

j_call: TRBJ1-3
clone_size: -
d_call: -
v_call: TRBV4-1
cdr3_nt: TGCGCCAGCAGCCTCATCCCGGGACACTCTGGAAACACCATATATTTT
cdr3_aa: CASSLIPGHSGNTIYF

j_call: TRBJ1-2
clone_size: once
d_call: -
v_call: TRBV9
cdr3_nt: TGTGCCAGCAGCGTAAGGGTGGGGACCCACTATGGCTACACCTTC
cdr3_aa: CASSVRVGTHYGYTF